A selection of T cell receptor beta chains follows, all from one sample in a study of blood T cell repertoires in COVID-19. The data were produced by immunoSEQ multiplex PCR, yet TCRdb's version contains in-frame clones alone and is incomplete. Altogether about 150,000 clones are present, around 84% being singletons, with the ten largest covering around 9.8%. The sequenced sample consisted of peripheral blood. Every receptor here comes from a woman between 45 and 60 years old with acute or convalescent COVID-19. The CDR3 runs from the conserved cysteine through the conserved F or W. The D gene is left open where the match is weak. Only some rows state a clone size, as once, few, many or a class for expanded clones.

clone_size,v_call,d_call,j_call,cdr3_aa,cdr3_nt
-,TRBV7-9,TRBD2,TRBJ2-7,CASRQGASGTRPSYEQYF,TGTGCCAGCAGGCAAGGGGCTAGCGGGACGCGGCCCTCCTACGAGCAGTACTTC
once,TRBV12-3/TRBV12-4,-,TRBJ1-2,CASSLGVNYGYTF,TGTGCCAGCAGTCTCGGGGTTAACTATGGCTACACCTTC
few,TRBV7-8,-,TRBJ1-5,CASSLGGTGNQPQHF,TGTGCCAGCAGCTTAGGTGGGACTGGCAATCAGCCCCAGCATTTT
-,TRBV7-3,TRBD2,TRBJ2-3,CASSLNPASGATDTQYF,TGTGCCAGCAGCTTAAACCCGGCTAGCGGGGCCACAGATACGCAGTATTTT
-,TRBV3-1/TRBV3-2,TRBD2,TRBJ2-5,CASSQDGGGAETQYF,TGTGCCAGCAGCCAAGATGGCGGGGGGGCGGAGACCCAGTACTTC
-,TRBV5-6,-,TRBJ2-6,CASSWDSGFLSGANVLTF,TGTGCCAGCAGCTGGGACAGCGGGTTCCTCTCTGGGGCCAACGTCCTGACTTTC
-,TRBV19,TRBD1,TRBJ2-5,CASSVSGTAKETQYF,TGTGCCAGTAGTGTCTCCGGGACAGCAAAAGAGACCCAGTACTTC
-,TRBV4-2,-,TRBJ1-5,CASSQDFGRDNQPQHF,TGTGCCAGCAGCCAAGATTTTGGCAGGGATAATCAGCCCCAGCATTTT
-,TRBV5-4,TRBD1,TRBJ1-2,CASSLGQTNGYTF,TGTGCCAGCAGCCTGGGACAGACAAATGGCTACACCTTC
-,TRBV7-2,TRBD2,TRBJ2-5,CASSSLSGGRETQYF,TGTGCCAGCAGCTCTCTCTCGGGAGGGCGAGAGACCCAGTACTTC
once,TRBV3-1/TRBV3-2,TRBD1,TRBJ1-6,CASSNMVGQGSYNSPLHF,TGTGCCAGCAGTAACATGGTGGGACAGGGGTCCTATAATTCACCCCTCCACTTT
-,TRBV6-6,TRBD1,TRBJ1-2,CASSYKQGTTNYGYTF,TGTGCCAGCAGTTACAAACAGGGGACAACTAACTATGGCTACACCTTC
-,TRBV2,-,TRBJ2-3,CASRTGTPDTQYF,TGTGCCAGCAGAACAGGGACACCGGATACGCAGTATTTT
-,TRBV18,-,TRBJ1-5,CASSPPGFRSNQPQHF,TGTGCCAGCTCACCCCCAGGGTTTCGGAGCAATCAGCCCCAGCATTTT
-,TRBV6-6,TRBD1,TRBJ1-2,CASSWDRAGGYTF,TGTGCCAGCAGCTGGGACAGGGCTGGCGGCTACACCTTC
few,TRBV3-1/TRBV3-2,-,TRBJ2-7,CASSQAAGDTYEQYF,TGTGCCAGCAGCCAAGCGGCAGGGGACACCTACGAGCAGTACTTC
-,TRBV7-2,-,TRBJ2-7,CASSLGSRIPYEQYF,TGTGCCAGCAGCTTAGGTTCTAGAATCCCCTACGAGCAGTACTTC